Listed below are T cell receptor beta chains from one sample, sequenced in a study of T-cell memory formation after mild COVID-19. TCRdb fed the 5' RACE reads into MiXCR, producing one record per CDR3 protein. The sample holds about 88,000 distinct CDR3 sequences; roughly 25% are singletons and the top ten take roughly 41%. The material sequenced was PBMCs or a T cell subset sorted from them (not recorded which). All receptors derive from a man aged 18 to 35 who had mild COVID-19 (a few samples of this study predate the infection). Cell type and time point are not known. CDR3s leave out the opening cysteine and the closing phenylalanine or tryptophan. A D gene is named only where the DNA matches it firmly. Only some rows state a clone size, as once, few, many or a class for expanded clones.

TRBJ1-1,TRBD1,11,TRBV27,once,ASSPPTGAEAF
TRBJ1-5,NA,14,TRBV6-5,once,ASSYSWDTYNQPQH
TRBJ2-1,NA,11,TRBV7-2,NA,ASSPGPLDEQF
TRBJ1-5,NA,15,TRBV7-8,NA,ASSLRGGIPSNQPQH
TRBJ1-2,NA,12,TRBV4-1,medium-sized,ASSQVRTGYGYT
TRBJ2-7,TRBD1,12,TRBV5-4,few,ASSGTGIFYEQY
TRBJ2-1,NA,15,TRBV4-1,NA,ASSQEYTGLAYNEQF
TRBJ1-4,NA,13,TRBV12-3/TRBV12-4,few,ASRPYGGRNEKLF
TRBJ1-6,NA,16,TRBV7-8,medium-sized,ASSTTTRDSTYNSPLH
TRBJ2-1,NA,12,TRBV13,few,ASRDRQAYNEQF
TRBJ2-7,NA,10,TRBV30,few,AWSQVLHEQY
TRBJ2-5,NA,14,TRBV12-3/TRBV12-4,few,ASSQPGRLGQETQY
TRBJ2-2,NA,11,TRBV7-9,few,ASSSTSSGELF
TRBJ2-2,TRBD2,13,TRBV5-1,NA,ASSPRTSLTGELF
TRBJ2-3,NA,15,TRBV14,NA,ASSQASRAGGTDTQY
TRBJ2-5,TRBD2,12,TRBV6-5,few,ASRLAGGQETQY
TRBJ2-3,NA,17,TRBV4-2,few,ASSQDFRLLGGFTDTQY
TRBJ1-1,NA,10,TRBV4-2,many,ASTDWGAEAF
TRBJ1-2,TRBD1,12,TRBV29-1,NA,SVEQGDTFYGYT
TRBJ2-2,NA,12,TRBV11-3,NA,ASDLRANTGELF
TRBJ1-1,NA,15,TRBV7-3,NA,ASSPPGRGGSATEAF
TRBJ2-1,NA,12,TRBV5-1,NA,ASSLWPGDNEQF
TRBJ2-1,NA,13,TRBV7-2,NA,ASSPLRTEYNEQF